This TCR beta chain was obtained from a study of response to subunit inactivated influenza vaccine. The CDR3 spans 15 residues. The germline CDR1 and CDR2 sequences are MGHDK and SYGVNS. Trimming removed 3 bases from V and 0 bases from J, with 11 bases in between. Findings and limits, study-wide: It was suggested by the authors that few new T cells are recruited by each seasonal influenza vaccination.

TCRdb independently ran MiXCR on the RT-PCR reads; one entry per CDR3 protein. Found here are approximately 530,000 distinct CDR3 sequences, 6% to 9% of them singletons; the top ten hold over 10%. This clonotype was observed a few times. The antigen is unknown. The sequence was collected from a man aged 50 to 69 who received an inactivated influenza vaccine. The material sequenced was PBMCs from blood, taken about 23 months after vaccination. The chain employs TRBV25-1 and TRBJ1-1; D may be TRBD1 (5 bases). The CDR3 spells CASSDRGYMNTEAFF. The CDR3 nucleotides are TGTGCCAGCAGTGATCGGGGGTATATGAACACTGAAGCTTTCTTT.